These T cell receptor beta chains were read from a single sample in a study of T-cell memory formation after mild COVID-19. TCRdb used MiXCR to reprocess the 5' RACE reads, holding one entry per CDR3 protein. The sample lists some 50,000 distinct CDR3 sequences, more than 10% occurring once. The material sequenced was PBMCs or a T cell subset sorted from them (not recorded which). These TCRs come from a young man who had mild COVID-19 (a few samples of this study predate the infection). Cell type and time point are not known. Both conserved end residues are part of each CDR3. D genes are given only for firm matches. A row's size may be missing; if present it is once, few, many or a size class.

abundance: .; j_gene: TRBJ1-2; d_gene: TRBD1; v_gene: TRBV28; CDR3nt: TGTGCCAGCAGTTTAGCCGGACAGGTAACGGATGGCTACACCTTC; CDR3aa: CASSLAGQVTDGYTF
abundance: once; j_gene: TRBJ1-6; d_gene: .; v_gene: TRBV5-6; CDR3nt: TGTGCCAGCAGCTTGGGGCCCGGACATCCTGCGTATTCACACCTCCACTTT; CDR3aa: CASSLGPGHPAYSHLHF
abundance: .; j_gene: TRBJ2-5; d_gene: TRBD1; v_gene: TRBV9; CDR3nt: TGTGCCAGCAGCGCTACAGGGGGCAGGGAGACCCAGTACTTC; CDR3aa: CASSATGGRETQYF
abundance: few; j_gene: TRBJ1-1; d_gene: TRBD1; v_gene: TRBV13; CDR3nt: TGTGCCAGCAGCAACAGGGGGCCGGTGAACACTGAAGCTTTCTTT; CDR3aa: CASSNRGPVNTEAFF
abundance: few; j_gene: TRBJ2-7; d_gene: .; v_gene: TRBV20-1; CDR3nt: TGCAGTGCTAGAGGAGGCGCAGGTGGCACCGAGCAGTACTTC; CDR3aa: CSARGGAGGTEQYF
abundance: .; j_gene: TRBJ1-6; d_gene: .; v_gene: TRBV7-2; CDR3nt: TGTGCCAGCAGCCCAAACCTAAGTGGGTATTCACCCCTCCACTTT; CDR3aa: CASSPNLSGYSPLHF
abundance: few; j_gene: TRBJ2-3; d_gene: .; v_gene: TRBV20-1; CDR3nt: TGCAGTGCTAGAGGTCCGGGTGGCACAGATACGCAGTATTTT; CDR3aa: CSARGPGGTDTQYF
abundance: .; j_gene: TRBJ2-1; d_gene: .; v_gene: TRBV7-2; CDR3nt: TGTGCCAGCAGCTTACGACTAGACCGTTCTGAGCAGTTCTTC; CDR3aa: CASSLRLDRSEQFF
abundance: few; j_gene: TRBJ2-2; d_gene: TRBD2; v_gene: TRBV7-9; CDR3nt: TGTGCCAGCAGCTCACTAGCGGGGGCCGTAAACACCGGGGAGCTGTTTTTT; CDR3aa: CASSSLAGAVNTGELFF
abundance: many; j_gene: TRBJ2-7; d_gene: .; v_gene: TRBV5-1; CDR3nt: TGCGCCAGCAGCTTGGTTAGCGAGCAGTACTTC; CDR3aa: CASSLVSEQYF
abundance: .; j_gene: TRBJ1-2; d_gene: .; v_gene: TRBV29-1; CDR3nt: TGCAACGGGGATGGCTACACCTTC; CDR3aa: CNGDGYTF
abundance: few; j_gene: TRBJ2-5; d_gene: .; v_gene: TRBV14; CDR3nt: TGTGCCAGCAGTCACCCGCTCTTACAAGAGACCCAGTACTTC; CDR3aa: CASSHPLLQETQYF
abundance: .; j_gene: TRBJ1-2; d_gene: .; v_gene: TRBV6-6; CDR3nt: TGTGCCAGCAGTTACACTGCCTATGGCTACACCTTC; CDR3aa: CASSYTAYGYTF
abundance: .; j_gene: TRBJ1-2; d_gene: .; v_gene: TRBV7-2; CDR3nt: TGTGCCAGCAGCTTAGTGGGCAGGGCTGATGGCTACACCTTC; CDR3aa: CASSLVGRADGYTF
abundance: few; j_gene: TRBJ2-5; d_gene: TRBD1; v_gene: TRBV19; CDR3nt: TGTGCCAGTAGGGCGGACAGGTGGGGGACCCAGTACTTC; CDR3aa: CASRADRWGTQYF
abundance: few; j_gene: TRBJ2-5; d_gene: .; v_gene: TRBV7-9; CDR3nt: TGTGCCAGCAGCCGTGGGGCAGACGGGCGAGAGACCCAGTACTTC; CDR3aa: CASSRGADGRETQYF
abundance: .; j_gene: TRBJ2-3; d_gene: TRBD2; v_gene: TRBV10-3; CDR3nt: TGTGCCATCAGAAGCGGGGGGCCCGGCGATACGCAGTATTTT; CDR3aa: CAIRSGGPGDTQYF
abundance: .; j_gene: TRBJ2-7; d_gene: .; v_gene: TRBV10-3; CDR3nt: TGTGCCATCAGTGCAGGATCCTCCTACGAGCAGTACTTC; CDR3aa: CAISAGSSYEQYF
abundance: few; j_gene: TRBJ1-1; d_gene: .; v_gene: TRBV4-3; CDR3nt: TGCGCCAGCAGCCGAGATACAGGGTTCTCTGAAGCTTTCTTT; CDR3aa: CASSRDTGFSEAFF
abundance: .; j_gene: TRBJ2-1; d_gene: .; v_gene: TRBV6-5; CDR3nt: TGTGCCAGCAGTGGCCGTGAGCAGCTAGCCTACAATGAGCAGTTCTTC; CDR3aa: CASSGREQLAYNEQFF
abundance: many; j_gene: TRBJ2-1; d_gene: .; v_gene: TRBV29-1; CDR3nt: TGCAGCGTTGGTTTTATGGGCAATGAGCAGTTCTTC; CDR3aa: CSVGFMGNEQFF
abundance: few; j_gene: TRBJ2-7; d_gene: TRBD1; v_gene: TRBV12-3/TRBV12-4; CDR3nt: TGTGCCAGCAGTCCAGCCGGGACAGGGTTTCTCTACGAGCAGTACTTC; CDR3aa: CASSPAGTGFLYEQYF
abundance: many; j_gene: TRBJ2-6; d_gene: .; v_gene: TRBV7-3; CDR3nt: TGTGCCAGCAGCTTAACTCCCCGGGGGTACGGGGCCAACGTCCTGACTTTC; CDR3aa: CASSLTPRGYGANVLTF
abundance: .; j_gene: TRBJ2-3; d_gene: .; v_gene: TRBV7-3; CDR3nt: TGTGCCAGCAGCTTAAGTTTAGGAGATACGCAGTATTTT; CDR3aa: CASSLSLGDTQYF